This T cell receptor beta chain was retrieved from a study of T cells in Graves' hyperthyroidism and ophthalmopathy. Study-wide points: Separating ophthalmopathy from stable hyperthyroidism was achieved by a 13 V-J model.

The CDR3 totals 10 residues. CDR1 and CDR2 from the germline V gene are DFQATT and SNEGSKA (reference sequence). Turning to this clonotype: Its antigen is undetermined. A much more abundant neighbour one base away suggests this may be a read error.

RNA transcripts provided the source from which TCR beta CDR3 regions were amplified. First-round RT-PCR targeting the TCR CDR3 was performed with the HTBI primer set. TCRdb fed the multiplex PCR reads into MiXCR, producing one record per CDR3 protein. Of about 420,000 distinct CDR3 sequences in the sample, roughly 13% are singletons; the top ten hold 5% to 6%. Uncontrolled infection, other autoimmune disease, pregnancy or lactation led to exclusion. J is TRBJ2-5 and V is TRBV20-1; D gene ambiguous. The sample consisted of blood. The sequence was obtained from a woman aged 18 to 35 with Graves' hyperthyroidism. The CDR3 region has the DNA TGCAGTGCTAGTAAAGAGGCCCAGTACTTC. Translation gives CSASKEAQYF.